The 8 T cell receptor beta chains given below trace back to one sample, sequenced in a study of OX40 agonist ivuxolimab in advanced cancers. The table came from immunoSEQ multiplex PCR; TCRdb's copy has only in-frame clones and leaves some out. The profile shows 77,000 or so clones, 85% to 95% of them singletons. The sequenced sample was CD4+ or CD8+ T cells sorted from blood, obtained in a trial of the OX40 agonist ivuxolimab. These receptors came from an adult with an advanced solid tumor such as melanoma, head and neck, liver or kidney cancer.

V is TRBV6-6 and J is TRBJ2-7; 8 bases line up with TRBD1. Trimming took 4 bases from V and 1 from J; bases not matched to a gene: 3. CDR1 and CDR2 from the germline V gene are MNHNY and SVGAGI (reference sequence). The CDR3 sequence is 14 residues long. Here the CDR3 reads CASSFGQGSYEQYF. The CDR3 bases are TGTGCCAGCAGTTTCGGACAGGGTTCCTACGAGCAGTACTTC.

This chain connects TRBV7-2 to TRBJ2-5, with a tentative D call TRBD2 (6 bases). Germline V gives CDR1 SGHTA, CDR2 FQGNSA. The ends were cut back, 5 bases at V and 3 bases at J, with 22 bases in the middle. The CDR3 spans 17 residues. The chain's CDR3 is CASSLPSGTPQEETQYF. CDR3 DNA: TGTGCCAGCAGCCTACCCAGTGGGACTCCCCAGGAAGAGACCCAGTACTTC.

This chain uses TRBV29-1 with TRBJ1-4; D unresolved. Trimming cost V 8 bases and J 6 bases, with 10 bases left between them. CDR1 SQVTM and CDR2 ANQGSEA come from the germline V gene. The CDR3 has 11 residues. In DNA, the CDR3 is TGCAGCCTTAGAAAGGATGAAAAACTGTTTTTT. Amino acid sequence: CSLRKDEKLFF. The whole variable domain, filled in from reference TRBV29-1 and TRBJ1-4, reads SAVISQKPSRDICQRGTSLTIQCQVDSQVTMMFWYRQQPGQSLTLIATANQGSEATYESGFVIDKFPISRPNLTFSTLTVSNMSPEDSSIYLCSLRKDEKLFFGSGTQLSVL.

The chain combines TRBV5-1 with TRBJ2-5; the D is unclear. V lost 5 bases and J lost 1, with 18 bases in between. Germline values: CDR1 SGHRS, CDR2 YFSETQ. The CDR3 contains 16 residues. The CDR3 is CASSLRPPVFQETQYF. The CDR3 nucleotides are TGCGCCAGCAGTCTACGTCCCCCCGTCTTCCAAGAGACCCAGTACTTC. The complete variable domain, with remaining parts taken from reference TRBV5-1 and TRBJ2-5, reads KAGVTQTPRYLIKTRGQQVTLSCSPISGHRSVSWYQQTPGQGLQFLFEYFSETQRNKGNFPGRFSGRQFSNSRSEMNVSTLELGDSALYLCASSLRPPVFQETQYFGPGTRLLVL.

Written as DNA, the CDR3 is TGTGCCAGCAGTGCCCCGACAGGCCCATCTTTAAGCGGGGCCAACGTCCTGACTTTC. As protein: CASSAPTGPSLSGANVLTF. The chain couples TRBV7-9 to TRBJ2-6, with D maybe TRBD1 (6 bases). V was cut by 6 bases and J by 4 bases, with 25 bases left in between. This CDR3 is built from 19 residues. Per the germline V gene, CDR1 is SEHNR and CDR2 is FQNEAQ (reference sequence).

This chain joins TRBV4-1 and TRBJ2-7; 8 bases match TRBD1. This CDR3 spans 16 amino acids. Trimming at V came to 2 bases and at J to 2 bases, leaving 8 bases not matched to a gene. Per germline, CDR1 MGHRA and CDR2 YSYEKL. CDR3: CASSQRPGQETYEQYF. The DNA of the CDR3 is TGCGCCAGCAGCCAACGACCGGGACAGGAGACCTACGAGCAGTACTTC.

The sample holds one count of this clone. V gene TRBV15 combines with J gene TRBJ2-1; D is unresolved. Germline V CDR1 and CDR2: LNHNV, YYDKDF (reference sequence). V lost 0 bases and J 8 bases, leaving 11 bases between the germline ends. CDR3 length: 14 residues. The CDR3 sequence: CATSRESRGDEQFF. The CDR3 nucleotides are TGTGCCACCAGCAGAGAGAGCCGTGGAGATGAGCAGTTCTTC.

The chain couples TRBV10-3 to TRBJ1-1, with D perhaps matching TRBD1 (5 bases). This CDR3 spans 14 amino acids. CDR1 ENHRY and CDR2 SYGVKD come from the germline V gene. Trimming left V 5 bases short and J 8 bases short, with 18 bases between. As DNA, the CDR3 is TGTGCCATCAGTCCCAGCGGGACGCCCACCGAAGCTTTCTTT. Translation: CAISPSGTPTEAFF.